This T cell receptor beta chain is from a study of breast tumors, draining lymph nodes, adjacent tissues. Axillary draining lymph nodes of breast cancer patients supplied the node samples. Using its own MiXCR run on the multiplex PCR reads, TCRdb lists one record per CDR3 protein. Among tens of thousands of distinct CDR3 sequences listed, approximately 20% were seen once. This clonotype has a handful of counts. The antigen is undetermined. A read error is possible here, since a much larger clone lies one base away. V was cut by 5 bases and J by 2 bases, with 16 bases left in between. CDR3 length: 15 amino acids. Germline V CDR1 and CDR2: SGHVS, FQNEAQ. Whole-study findings and limits: Tumor T cell lymph node origin was a supported hypothesis, not proven. Findings are consistent with lymph node origin and intratumoral expansion of most tumor T cells.

This rearrangement joins TRBV7-8 to TRBJ2-7, with a weak D call TRBD2 (6 bases). The clonotype originates from a female donor with breast cancer. Some clones in this sample may be carry-over from other donors' samples. Sequences were obtained from axillary lymph node tissue. CDR3 protein: CASSPLGGGAYEQYF. The CDR3 DNA reads TGTGCCAGCAGCCCTCTCGGGGGAGGTGCCTACGAGCAGTACTTC.